This T cell receptor (beta chain) was retrieved from a study of identical twins. TCRdb re-called the 5' RACE reads through MiXCR, storing one row per CDR3 protein. The sample lists more than 600,000 distinct CDR3 sequences, 18% occurring once. These data also featured in a second study, about T cells expressing NK-cell markers. Turning to that study: Among the eight sequenced donors, seven tested HCMV-seropositive and one tested seronegative.

This receptor was taken from a woman younger than 35 in good health. Sequenced input: PBMCs.

The CDR3 sequence: CASSQGGHYEQYF. The CDR3 DNA reads TGCGCCAGCAGCCAGGGGGGACACTACGAGCAGTACTTC. J is TRBJ2-7 and V is TRBV4-1, with D perhaps given as TRBD1 or TRBD2 (6 bases each). CDR1 is MGHRA and CDR2 is YSYEKL in the germline V gene. CDR3 length: 13 residues. V was clipped by 3 bases and J by 3 bases, with 9 bases between them.